The 32 T cell receptor beta chains listed next were all sequenced from one sample in a study of shared clonotypes between healthy human individuals. Terminally differentiated effector memory CD45RA+ cells were excluded from the naive CD8 cells, which were CD45RO-negative and positively selected for CCR7. The assay was immunoSEQ multiplex PCR, and TCRdb's table has in-frame clones only and misses some. This repertoire shows about 2,100,000 clones, 85% to 95% found once; its top ten account for under 2%. The sequenced sample consisted of naive CD8+ T cells from PBMCs. These receptors all stem from a man younger than 35 in good health. Some clones in this sample may be carry-over from other donors' samples.

This sequence joins TRBV11-2 and TRBJ1-1, with a possible D match to TRBD1 (5 bases). This CDR3 has 16 amino acids. The germline gives CDR1 SGHAT, CDR2 FQNNGV. The V gene lost 5 bases and the J gene lost 0 bases, with 16 bases spanning the gap. The CDR3: CASSPVGGPVNTEAFF. The CDR3 coding sequence is TGTGCCAGCAGCCCAGTTGGGGGTCCAGTGAACACTGAAGCTTTCTTT.

In the case of this clone: Other DNA sequences in this specimen translate into the identical CDR3. V and J are TRBV27 and TRBJ2-7; TRBD2 might be the D (5 bases). The V end was cut by 2 bases, the J end by 1 base, with 6 bases between. Germline V gene lookup returns CDR1 MNHEY and CDR2 SMNVEV (reference sequence). The CDR3 is 13 residues long. CDR3 nucleotides: TGTGCCAGCAGTTTAGGGGAGTCCTACGAGCAGTACTTC. Amino acids: CASSLGESYEQYF.

The rearrangement uses TRBV15 and TRBJ1-4, with D hard to call. V was cut by 6 bases and J by 5 bases, with 16 bases left in between. The length of the CDR3 is 15 residues. CDR1 and CDR2 from the germline V gene are LNHNV and YYDKDF (reference sequence). This CDR3 reads CATRERTAPNEKLFF. In DNA form, the CDR3 reads TGTGCCACCAGGGAAAGGACGGCTCCGAATGAAAAACTGTTTTTT.

This chain connects TRBV6-5 to TRBJ2-3; TRBD2 agrees at 9 bases. Germline lookup yields CDR1 MNHEY and CDR2 SVGAGI. CDR3 length equals 13 residues. Germline trimming cut 5 bases from V and 6 bases from J; bases unmatched to any gene: 3. CDR3 DNA sequence: TGTGCCAGCAGTCATGGACTAGCGGATACGCAGTATTTT. It translates to CASSHGLADTQYF.

The chain carries TRBV4-3 and TRBJ2-3; weak D call: TRBD2 (6 bases). In germline, CDR1 is LGHNA, CDR2 YSLEER. V was clipped by 2 bases and J by 2 bases, with 11 bases between them. The CDR3 loop spans 15 amino acids. The CDR3 DNA reads TGCGCCAGCAGCCAATACGGGACTGCCACAGATACGCAGTATTTT. As protein: CASSQYGTATDTQYF.

On this clone: The same CDR3 can be traced to other DNA sequences in this sample. The V call is TRBV19, the J call TRBJ2-1; D unresolved. Per the germline V gene, CDR1 is LNHDA and CDR2 is SQIVND (reference sequence). V dropped 3 bases and J dropped 0 bases, with 6 bases sitting between them. CDR3 length equals 14 residues. The CDR3: CASSIKSSYNEQFF. The CDR3 coding sequence is TGTGCCAGTAGTATTAAGAGCTCCTACAATGAGCAGTTCTTC.

The chain is built from TRBV27 and TRBJ2-2; 10 bases are shared with TRBD2. J was trimmed by 6 bases and V by 5 bases; bases with no gene match: 9. The length of the CDR3 is 16 residues. Looked up from germline, CDR1 is MNHEY and CDR2 is SMNVEV (reference sequence). The CDR3 DNA is TGTGCCAGCAGTGGAAGACTAGCGGGCAGTTCCGGGGAGCTGTTTTTT. Translation gives CASSGRLAGSSGELFF.

The gene calls are TRBV28 and TRBJ1-2; the D is unclear. V lost 3 bases and J 4 bases, leaving 9 bases between the germline ends. Per germline, CDR1 MDHEN and CDR2 SYDVKM. This CDR3 region has 13 residues. In DNA form, the CDR3 reads TGTGCCAGCAGTTTTGCCCGCTCCTATGGCTACACCTTC. Encoded protein: CASSFARSYGYTF.

This chain joins TRBV7-9 and TRBJ1-2, with 8 bases aligning to TRBD1. The V and J ends lost 4 bases and 3 bases, in that order; junction bases with no gene match: 4. Germline V gene data show CDR1 as SEHNR and CDR2 as FQNEAQ (reference sequence). The CDR3 has 14 residues. The CDR3 DNA follows: TGTGCCAGCAGCTCCAAGACAGGGGACTATGGCTACACCTTC. It encodes CASSSKTGDYGYTF.

This clone has a single count. The rearrangement joins TRBV27 to TRBJ2-3, with TRBD1 identical over 8 bases. CDR1 is MNHEY and CDR2 is SMNVEV in the germline V gene (reference sequence). Trimming removed 3 bases from V and 2 bases from J; junction bases left unmatched: 4. This CDR3 has 15 amino acids. CDR3 loop: CASSFQGQDTDTQYF. In nucleotides, the CDR3 is TGTGCCAGCAGTTTCCAGGGACAGGACACAGATACGCAGTATTTT.

This clone was detected a few times. This sequence joins TRBV7-9 and TRBJ2-2; D is uncertain. The CDR3 length is 12 residues. The germline V gene has CDR1 SEHNR and CDR2 FQNEAQ (reference sequence). The V gene lost 4 bases and the J gene lost 4 bases, with 4 bases spanning the gap. CDR3 loop: CASSYPTGELFF. As DNA, the CDR3 is TGTGCCAGCAGCTACCCCACCGGGGAGCTGTTTTTT.

The gene calls are TRBV7-9 and TRBJ2-3, with 8 nucleotides matching TRBD2. Trimming took 1 base from V and 4 from J; bases not matched to a gene: 7. The CDR3 totals 16 residues. Germline CDR1 and CDR2: SEHNR and FQNEAQ (reference sequence). This CDR3 reads CASSLGSSGFPDTQYF. In DNA form, the CDR3 reads TGTGCCAGCAGCTTAGGCTCTAGCGGGTTCCCAGATACGCAGTATTTT.

V usage is TRBV10-3 and J usage is TRBJ1-4, with TRBD1 matching over 8 bases. From germline, CDR1 is ENHRY and CDR2 SYGVKD. CDR3 length equals 14 residues. V shed 4 bases, J shed 7 bases, and the junction held 5 bases outside the gene matches. CDR3 sequence: CAISADRAGEKLFF. Written as DNA, the CDR3 is TGTGCCATCAGTGCGGACAGGGCGGGTGAAAAACTGTTTTTT.

This chain links TRBV7-2 with TRBJ1-5, with D tentatively TRBD1 (6 bases). The CDR3 contains 15 residues. The V end lost 0 bases, the J end lost 4 bases, and 10 bases lay between the germline ends. Germline CDR1 and CDR2: SGHTA and FQGNSA. CDR3 in amino acids: CASSLAAGVNQPQHF. CDR3 bases: TGTGCCAGCAGCTTAGCTGCAGGGGTGAATCAGCCCCAGCATTTT.

The rearrangement joins TRBV27 to TRBJ2-1; 10 bases are a match to TRBD2. This CDR3 spans 15 amino acids. V was clipped by 6 bases and J by 3 bases; unmatched bases: 5. Looked up from germline, CDR1 is MNHEY and CDR2 is SMNVEV (reference sequence). CDR3 nucleotide sequence: TGTGCCAGCAGCCCGACTAGCGGGTACTACAATGAGCAGTTCTTC. Amino acid sequence: CASSPTSGYYNEQFF.

The chain is built from TRBV9 and TRBJ2-5; D ambiguous. The CDR3 extends over 15 amino acids. In germline, CDR1 is SGDLS, CDR2 YYNGEE. Trimming took 0 bases from V and 5 from J, leaving 14 bases between them. CDR3 DNA sequence: TGTGCCAGCAGCGTAGGTGGGTGGGTCTCGGAGACCCAGTACTTC. It is translated as CASSVGGWVSETQYF.

The rearrangement uses TRBV7-6 and TRBJ2-5, with D perhaps being TRBD1 or TRBD2 (5 bases each). Germline V gene data show CDR1 as SGHVS and CDR2 as FNYEAQ. Trimming pared 1 base from V and 3 bases from J, leaving 9 bases between. The CDR3 contains 14 residues. CDR3 protein: CASSLEGRKETQYF. Written as DNA, the CDR3 is TGTGCCAGCAGCTTAGAGGGGAGAAAAGAGACCCAGTACTTC.

This chain uses TRBV4-1 with TRBJ1-3; no definite D call. Germline V lookup: CDR1 MGHRA, CDR2 YSYEKL. This CDR3 comprises 15 residues. With 1 base removed from V and 5 bases from J, the gap between germline ends came to 12 bases. CDR3 loop: CASSQVVHLRNTIYF. The CDR3 coding sequence is TGCGCCAGCAGCCAAGTCGTGCACCTAAGAAACACCATATATTTT.

The chain carries TRBV4-3 and TRBJ2-5; D perhaps matches TRBD2 (5 bases). Trimming cost V 5 bases and J 5 bases, with 18 bases left between them. Germline lookup yields CDR1 LGHNA and CDR2 YSLEER. The CDR3 totals 15 residues. The CDR3 region is CASSKYGNLYETQYF. For the CDR3, the DNA is TGCGCCAGCAGCAAATACGGGAACTTGTATGAGACCCAGTACTTC.

The chain recombines TRBV5-5 with TRBJ2-7; 8 bases map to TRBD1. Per the germline V gene, CDR1 is SGHKS and CDR2 is YYEKEE (reference sequence). CDR3 length: 14 amino acids. Germline trimming cut 4 bases from V and 0 bases from J; bases unmatched to any gene: 3. CDR3 protein: CASSRTGGSYEQYF. The CDR3 region has the DNA TGTGCCAGCAGCCGTACAGGGGGCTCCTACGAGCAGTACTTC.

J is TRBJ2-7 and V is TRBV2; D remains unclear. V was cut by 2 bases and J by 3 bases, with 8 bases left in between. The CDR3 covers 13 residues. CDR1 is SNHLY and CDR2 is FYNNEI in the germline V gene. CDR3 sequence reads: CASSERADYEQYF. In DNA form, the CDR3 reads TGTGCCAGCAGTGAAAGGGCAGACTACGAGCAGTACTTC.

This chain uses TRBV7-9 with TRBJ2-7, with TRBD1 matching 9 bases. CDR1 is SEHNR and CDR2 is FQNEAQ in the germline V gene (reference sequence). Germline trimming cut 2 bases from V and 3 bases from J; bases unmatched to any gene: 11. This CDR3 is built from 17 residues. CDR3: CASSLPVGTGRSYEQYF. CDR3 bases: TGTGCCAGCAGCTTACCCGTAGGGACAGGGAGGAGCTACGAGCAGTACTTC.

The rearrangement joins TRBV2 to TRBJ2-2; 10 nucleotides match TRBD2. V shed 6 bases, J shed 1 base, and the junction held 5 bases outside the gene matches. There are 16 residues in the CDR3. Per the germline V gene, CDR1 is SNHLY and CDR2 is FYNNEI. The CDR3 DNA follows: TGTGCCAGCAGAGACCGGACTAGCGGGAACACCGGGGAGCTGTTTTTT. This sequence encodes CASRDRTSGNTGELFF.

Turning to this clone: At one end the junction does not follow the germline gene, possibly because of a read error. The chain couples TRBV6-4 to TRBJ2-7, with D perhaps matching TRBD1 (6 bases). In germline, CDR1 is MRHNA, CDR2 SNTAGT. The CDR3 contains 13 residues. CDR3 in DNA: TGTGCCAGCAGTAGGACCATCACCTCTGACAGGAACTTC. Amino acids: CASSRTITSDRNF.

This clone was seen a single time. The chain combines TRBV27 with TRBJ2-7; TRBD1 aligns across 10 bases. Germline-derived CDR1 and CDR2 are MNHEY and SMNVEV (reference sequence). With V trimmed by 5 bases and J by 7 bases, 11 bases remained unmatched. The CDR3 totals 15 residues. The CDR3 loop is CASSPIRDRGREQYF. In DNA, the CDR3 is TGTGCCAGCAGTCCCATCCGGGACAGGGGAAGGGAGCAGTACTTC.

CDR3 sequence (DNA): TGTGCCAGCAGCTTGGTACAGACCTATGGCTACACCTTC. Protein product: CASSLVQTYGYTF. The V and J genes are TRBV5-6 and TRBJ1-2, with unresolved D. V lost 0 bases, J lost 4 bases, and 7 bases lay in between. This CDR3 region has 13 residues. Per germline, CDR1 SGHDT and CDR2 YYEEEE.

The J gene is TRBJ2-1, the V gene TRBV7-6; 10 bases are a match to TRBD2. The CDR3 sequence is 16 residues long. From germline, CDR1 is SGHVS and CDR2 FNYEAQ. Germline trimming cut 5 bases from V and 8 bases from J; bases unmatched to any gene: 12. CDR3: CASSLLASGRVYEQFF. DNA for the CDR3: TGTGCCAGCAGCCTACTAGCGAGCGGGAGGGTTTATGAGCAGTTCTTC.

The chain recombines TRBV15 with TRBJ1-5; D is unresolved. V was shortened by 1 base and J by 3 bases, with 7 bases between the two germline ends. CDR3 size: 14 residues. CDR1 and CDR2 (germline): LNHNV, YYDKDF (reference sequence). The CDR3: CATSRARDNQPQHF. In nucleotides, the CDR3 is TGTGCCACCAGCAGAGCCCGGGACAATCAGCCCCAGCATTTT.

The chain couples TRBV5-4 to TRBJ2-5; 10 nucleotides agree with TRBD1. CDR1 SGHNT and CDR2 YYREEE come from the germline V gene (reference sequence). The trim removed 8 bases at V and 5 bases at J, leaving 12 bases unmatched. This CDR3 has 15 residues. CDR3 sequence reads: CASHTPGQGLETQYF. The CDR3, as DNA: TGTGCCAGTCACACCCCGGGACAGGGGTTGGAGACCCAGTACTTC.

This chain connects TRBV7-3 to TRBJ2-1; 7 positions agree with TRBD2. With V trimmed by 2 bases and J by 5 bases, 9 bases remained unmatched. CDR3 length: 16 residues. In germline, CDR1 is SGHTA, CDR2 FQGTGA. The CDR3 sequence is CASSLRGGSNHNEQFF. The CDR3 nucleotides are TGTGCCAGCAGCTTACGGGGCGGGAGTAACCACAATGAGCAGTTCTTC.

The rearrangement uses TRBV6-6 and TRBJ1-2; possible D gene TRBD1, 5 bases. CDR1 is MNHNY, CDR2 SVGAGI, per germline (reference sequence). CDR3 length: 16 residues. The V end was cut by 3 bases, the J end by 0 bases, with 14 bases between. CDR3 loop: CASSYSGTETNYGYTF. DNA for the CDR3: TGTGCCAGCAGTTATTCCGGGACGGAGACTAACTATGGCTACACCTTC.

This chain joins TRBV15 and TRBJ2-3; weak D call: TRBD1 (6 bases). This CDR3 has 12 amino acids. Germline lookup yields CDR1 LNHNV and CDR2 YYDKDF (reference sequence). Trimming stripped 2 bases from V and 6 bases from J, with 6 bases between. For the CDR3, the DNA is TGTGCCACCAGCAGAAGGGGGGATACGCAGTATTTT. It encodes CATSRRGDTQYF. Supplemented by reference TRBV15 and TRBJ2-3, the full variable domain reads DAMVIQNPRYQVTQFGKPVTLSCSQTLNHNVMYWYQQKSSQAPKLLFHYYDKDFNNEADTPDNFQSRRPNTSFCFLDIRSPGLGDTAMYLCATSRRGDTQYFGPGTRLTVL.